The entry below gives a single T cell receptor (beta chain) sequence along with its context. This clonotype was picked up many times. Its antigen target is currently unknown. Base-call qualities are not available, and no considerably larger clone is one nucleotide away. Graves' hyperthyroidism was defined as stable when no progression to ophthalmopathy occurred over 18 months of follow-up. Hyperthyroidism patients were aged 18 to 65 years and newly diagnosed, with disease duration of less than 2 months. The study excluded patients with uncontrolled infections, other autoimmune diseases, pregnancy or lactation. Diagnoses were established on the basis of clinical symptoms, serum thyroxine and TRAb, thyroid ultrasound, and orbital computed tomography. PBMCs were separated from about 10 ml of fresh peripheral blood using Ficoll-Paque density gradient centrifugation. Total RNA was extracted with Trizol reagent, and quality was checked on an Agilent 2100 Bioanalyzer.

The data stem from a study of T cells in Graves' hyperthyroidism and ophthalmopathy (dated by TCRdb to the late 2010s). The study in broad terms: Peripheral blood was collected at initial diagnosis, before any treatment. Whether ophthalmopathy could be predicted prospectively was tested in an independent validation cohort made up of under 20 hyperthyroidism patients plus 17 patients who later progressed to ophthalmopathy. The 90 to 100 discovery patients were randomly divided into training and test sets at a 7:3 ratio. The study also compared thyroid tissue and blood T-cell repertoires from roughly 6 Graves' hyperthyroidism patients. After sampling, hyperthyroidism patients received methimazole starting at 30 mg daily, and ophthalmopathy patients received high-dose intravenous methylprednisolone. TCR V-J signatures able to tell the groups apart were searched for in a discovery cohort of 90 to 100 patients, of whom 43 had Graves' ophthalmopathy and around 58 had stable Graves' hyperthyroidism. The paper reports TCR Vbeta CDR3 sequencing of roughly 140 peripheral blood samples: some 41 ophthalmopathy, around 80 hyperthyroidism and around 17 progressor patients. The research as a whole found: Blood samples also contained most of the expanded thyroid clonotypes (frequency above 0.001), which suggests that blood repertoires may reflect thyroid immune responses. Sample size was not statistically predetermined, and blinding of investigators to group allocation was not performed. A 13 V-J signature model separated ophthalmopathy from stable hyperthyroidism, with about 88% sensitivity and 81.08% specificity in cross-validation and 80%/75% in testing. In validation, the model predicted progression to ophthalmopathy with 65% to 71% sensitivity and about 72% specificity, a median of about 6 months before onset.

TCR beta CDR3 regions were amplified from RNA transcripts. The TCR CDR3 was subjected to a first round of RT-PCR using the HTBI primer set and the Qiagen OneStep RT-PCR kit. Libraries were constructed in a second round of multiplex PCR, after which size selection and purification were carried out. Libraries were sequenced paired-end with 100 bp reads on an Illumina HiSeq2000. In the source study's methods: SOAPnuke was used to process the raw data, removing reads that contained adapters or uncalled bases, had a mean Phred below 15, or lacked an exact match to the constant primer or identifier. COPE v1.2.5 was used to merge the high-quality paired reads, and each unique nucleotide sequence was defined as a clonotype. MiTCR v1.1 was used to align clonotypes to the IMGT TRBV, TRBD and TRBJ reference segments. The analysis was restricted to V-J combinations with a frequency above 0.0001, which together covered roughly 99% of the repertoires. The TCS score was defined as the ratio of F50 (clonal expansion) to E x V (chaos), calculated using BLOSUM62-based TCRdist between CDR3 peptides within each V-J. Welch's t-statistics and random forest reduced roughly 530 V-J features to 13, which were used in a naive Bayes classifier (R e1071). TCRdb redid the processing of the public reads, applying fastp at Q25 and MiXCR, and retained in-frame beta chains. Here each entry gathers all rows of one CDR3 protein and keeps the most common genes and DNA. Clone size and V and J calls follow TCRdb, not the original study. The sample table holds around 440,000 distinct CDR3 sequences, of which around 16% were seen once. Clones ranked in the top ten supply 14% of the sample.

V is cut by 5 bases and J by 6 bases, and the space between the germline ends is 11 bases. Reading from cysteine to phenylalanine, the CDR3 counts 13 amino acids. Only the CDR3 DNA stays, 39 bases, in frame from base 1. The germline V gene provides CDR1 SGHTA and CDR2 FQGNSA. The sequenced sample consisted of blood. The TCR originated in a woman younger than 30 with Graves' hyperthyroidism. The chain uses TRBV7-2 and TRBJ2-1; D gene: possibly TRBD1, on 6 matching bases. The CDR3 reads CASSPGQPNEQFF. The DNA sequence is TGTGCCAGCAGCCCTGGACAGCCCAATGAGCAGTTCTTC.